Listed here are 12 T cell receptor beta chains from one sample, sequenced in a study of Graves' ophthalmopathy and Graves' hyperthyroidism. Researchers took RNA transcripts and amplified TCR beta CDR3 regions from them. Second-round multiplex PCR came after first-round RT-PCR with HTBI primers. TCRdb re-called the multiplex PCR reads with MiXCR, one entry per CDR3 protein. Of about 1.2 million distinct CDR3 sequences in the sample, less than 45% were seen once. The material sequenced was peripheral blood or thyroid tissue (not recorded which). Receptors originate from an adult man with Graves' hyperthyroidism.

This clonotype was detected many times. This rearrangement joins TRBV29-1 to TRBJ1-3; D is ambiguous. Trimming took off 2 bases at V and 1 base at J, with 12 bases between the two ends. Germline V CDR1 and CDR2: SQVTM, ANQGSEA. There are 15 residues in the CDR3. The CDR3 reads CSVELLAKSGNTIYF. The CDR3 DNA sequence: TGCAGCGTTGAATTACTAGCTAAATCTGGAAACACCATATATTTT.

This clonotype has a handful of counts. V usage is TRBV6-4 and J usage is TRBJ2-5; TRBD2 agrees at 7 bases. The J call may be faulty, since TRBJ2-7 better matches the DNA end. Germline CDR1 and CDR2: MRHNA and SNTAGT. The CDR3 loop spans 16 amino acids. The CDR3 sequence is CASSDLISGGIDEQYF. The CDR3 DNA is TGTGCCAGCAGTGACTTGATTTCGGGGGGAATTGACGAGCAGTACTTC.

Note on this clonotype: No conserved phenylalanine or tryptophan is present at the end of the CDR3, so a read error is the likely explanation. The chain has TRBV29-1 and TRBJ2-7; TRBD2 is a possible D gene (5 bases). Germline CDR1 and CDR2: SQVTM and ANQGSEA. This CDR3 contains 11 residues. CDR3: CSVRDSYGQYL. In nucleotides, the CDR3 is TGCAGCGTACGGGATAGCTACGGGCAGTACCTC.

At least ten counts were recorded for this clonotype. The V and J genes are TRBV25-1 and TRBJ2-7; 9 bases line up with TRBD1. This CDR3 region has 16 residues. CDR1 is MGHDK, CDR2 SYGVNS, per germline. V shed 3 bases and J 4 bases; nucleotides not matched to a gene: 10. CDR3 bases: TGTGCCAGCAGTGATCTTCCGGGACAGGGTTTTTACGAGCAGTACTTC. This sequence encodes CASSDLPGQGFYEQYF.

In the case of this clonotype: In this CDR3 the conserved last residue, phenylalanine or tryptophan, is missing, so a read error is likely. The genes are TRBV7-2 and TRBJ2-5; 14 nucleotides agree with TRBD2. Per germline, CDR1 SGHTA and CDR2 FQGNSA. CDR3 length: 16 amino acids. With 5 bases clipped from V and 5 bases from J, the junction kept 7 bases outside the gene matches. For the CDR3, the DNA is TGTGCCAGCAGCCCGGGACTAGCGGGAGTGGGGGAGACCCAGTACCTC. Its protein is CASSPGLAGVGETQYL.

This clonotype was picked up many times. The chain recombines TRBV11-2 with TRBJ2-7; 10 nucleotides line up with TRBD1. The junction had 12 bases not matched to a gene; V was cut back by 10 bases and J by 3 bases. From germline, CDR1 is SGHAT and CDR2 FQNNGV. This CDR3 spans 15 amino acids. The CDR3 loop is CATRDRGFSSYEQYF. The CDR3 DNA reads TGTGCCACCCGGGACAGGGGCTTTTCTAGCTACGAGCAGTACTTC. The full variable domain, rest sourced from reference TRBV11-2 and TRBJ2-7, is EAGVAQSPRYKIIEKRQSVAFWCNPISGHATLYWYQQILGQGPKLLIQFQNNGVVDDSQLPKDRFSAERLKGVDSTLKIQPAKLEDSAVYLCATRDRGFSSYEQYFGPGTRLTVT.

This clonotype was found many times. The chain joins TRBV20-1 to TRBJ2-5; TRBD1 or TRBD2 may be the D gene (5 bases each). CDR1 and CDR2 (germline): DFQATT, SNEGSKA (reference sequence). V was cut by 1 base and J by 4 bases, with 10 bases left in between. The CDR3 loop spans 13 amino acids. Here the CDR3 DNA reads TGCAGTGCTAGAGTCGGGGACCCAGAGACCCAGTACTTC. This encodes CSARVGDPETQYF.

The rearrangement joins TRBV29-1 to TRBJ2-3; D may match TRBD1 or TRBD2 (6 bases each). V was cut by 7 bases and J by 5 bases, with 13 bases left in between. Germline V gives CDR1 SQVTM, CDR2 ANQGSEA. The CDR3 sequence is 12 residues long. CDR3 sequence (DNA): TGCAGCGAGATAGGAGGGGGAGATACGCAGTATTTT. This gives the protein CSEIGGGDTQYF.

The chain recombines TRBV4-3 with TRBJ1-3; D may be TRBD1 (6 bases). The CDR3 has 14 amino acids. Trimming left V 5 bases short and J 3 bases short, with 11 bases between. From germline, CDR1 is LGHNA and CDR2 YSLEER. The CDR3 loop reads CASSITGHGNTIYF. The CDR3 DNA follows: TGCGCCAGCAGCATTACGGGACATGGAAACACCATATATTTT.

This clonotype was observed at least ten times. The DNA of the CDR3 is TGCAGCGTTGGGGGGGGCAGGGAAGACGAGCAGTACTTC. As protein: CSVGGGREDEQYF. J is TRBJ2-7 and V is TRBV29-1, with D maybe TRBD2 (7 bases). The CDR3 runs 13 residues. Germline V gene data show CDR1 as SQVTM and CDR2 as ANQGSEA. V lost 4 bases and J lost 5, with 15 bases in between.

V usage is TRBV10-3 and J usage is TRBJ1-1; D is undetermined. The CDR3 loop spans 15 amino acids. V dropped 4 bases and J dropped 3 bases, with 15 bases sitting between them. Looked up from germline, CDR1 is ENHRY and CDR2 is SYGVKD. The DNA for the CDR3 is TGTGCCATCAGTGGATACAATCCGGGATACACTGAAGCTTTCTTT. Translated: CAISGYNPGYTEAFF.

To note about this clonotype: It may be a read error: a sequence one base away is much more abundant. CDR3 residues: CASSVHQRDSEAFF. The CDR3 DNA reads TGTGCCAGCAGCGTACACCAGAGGGACTCTGAAGCTTTCTTT. This chain joins TRBV7-2 and TRBJ1-1; a possible D gene is TRBD1 (5 bases). Germline loops: CDR1 SGHTA, CDR2 FQGNSA. The CDR3 sequence is 14 residues long. Trimming removed 5 bases from V and 6 bases from J, with 16 bases in between. The complete variable domain, with remaining parts taken from reference TRBV7-2 and TRBJ1-1, reads GAGVSQSPSNKVTEKGKDVELRCDPISGHTALYWYRQSLGQGLEFLIYFQGNSAPDKSGLPSDRFSAERTGGSVSTLTIQRTQQEDSAVYLCASSVHQRDSEAFFGQGTRLTVV.